This TCR beta chain emerged from a study of blood T cell repertoires in COVID-19 (dated by TCRdb to the early 2020s). Context from the whole study: Collaborator samples came from the United States, Italy and Spain and covered acute and convalescent phases of COVID-19. The material from the prospective study consisted of cDNA or gDNA derived from T cells, B-cell-depleted T cells, or PBMCs. Subjects who had been exposed to COVID-19, were actively infected with it, or had recovered from it provided the deeply sampled blood TCRbeta repertoires that made up the dataset. The repertoires were made available in a free public database intended to serve as a resource for research on the immune response to SARS-CoV-2. The samples were drawn from the first 160 participants of the ongoing ImmuneRACE study and from 1,254 subjects provided by 6 global collaborators. Sample metadata almost always included a de-identified subject ID, COVID-19 status, age in years and sex. Where HLA class I and class II types were available, the types were taken from metadata supplied by the sample provider, not from assay-based typing.

The junction shows trimming of 6 bases on V and 6 bases on J, and the gene matches do not reach 6 bases of it. The CDR3 measures 14 amino acids from cysteine to phenylalanine. Only CDR3 DNA remains: 42 bases, in frame from the first base. The germline V gene gives CDR1 as SNHLY and CDR2 as FYNNEI. TCRbeta CDR3 regions were amplified from genomic DNA using the immunoSEQ Assay, a bias-controlled multiplex PCR. Per the authors' processing: Within the assay, amplification of reference gene primers was used to estimate how many nucleated cells each sample contained. To quantify the absolute abundance of each unique TCRbeta CDR3 rearrangement, sequence reads were collapsed and filtered. For each sample, productive Simpson clonality was calculated as the square root of Simpson's diversity index over productive rearrangements. The source is immuneACCESS, and TCRdb retained only in-frame sequences with V and J called. Part of the clones is not carried over; for the studies checked, unresolved V genes explain less than half of this, and the remainder is unexplained. V, J and clone size are those of that table, while D and trimming were read from the DNA. Across this sample there are roughly 90,000 clones, with approximately 83% seen only once. Roughly 30% of the sample is held by the ten biggest clonotypes.

Beyond this particular receptor, the publication reports: The quantity of clinical and demographic metadata differed by source and by participant and was supplied without curation.

Whole blood was collected in K2EDTA tubes by collaborating institutions according to the institutions' own protocols. For TCRbeta analysis, collaborators shipped samples in one of three forms: frozen whole blood, isolated PBMCs, or DNA extracted from either of those sample types. As to this clone: What this receptor recognizes is not known. No quality values exist for individual bases; no much larger clone is one base distant.

This TCR was recovered from a woman of 80 years or more with active or convalescent COVID-19. The sequence joins TRBV2 to TRBJ2-3, with TRBD2 matching 10 junction bases. Sequenced material: peripheral blood. DNA sequence: TGTGCCAGCAGGCTAGCGGGAGCGTGGGATACGCAGTATTTT. Its product reads: CASRLAGAWDTQYF.